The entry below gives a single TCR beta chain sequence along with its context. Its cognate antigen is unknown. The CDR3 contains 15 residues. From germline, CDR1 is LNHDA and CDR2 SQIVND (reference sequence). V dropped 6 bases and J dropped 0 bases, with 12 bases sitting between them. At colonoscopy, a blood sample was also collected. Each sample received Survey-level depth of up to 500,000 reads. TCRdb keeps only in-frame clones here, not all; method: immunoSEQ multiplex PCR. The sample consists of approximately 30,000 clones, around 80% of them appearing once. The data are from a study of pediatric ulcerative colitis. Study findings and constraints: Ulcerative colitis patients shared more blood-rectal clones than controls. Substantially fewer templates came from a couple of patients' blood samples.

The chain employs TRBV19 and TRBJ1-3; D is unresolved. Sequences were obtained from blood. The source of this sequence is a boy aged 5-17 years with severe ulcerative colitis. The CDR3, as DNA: TGTGCCAGTAGGTTGCAGTTCACCTCTGGAAACACCATATATTTT. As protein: CASRLQFTSGNTIYF.